These T cell receptor beta chains were read from a single sample in a study of T cell responses to AZD1222 COVID-19 vaccine. Sequenced by immunoSEQ multiplex PCR; TCRdb stores in-frame clones only, minus some. This table holds about 120,000 clones, over 80% found once. The material sequenced was peripheral blood, taken on day 0 of AZD1222 vaccination. These receptors came from an adult in good health. Each CDR3 is given with its conserved first and last residue. A D gene is named only where the DNA matches it firmly. Expanded clones get a size class; other rows say once, few or many, or leave the size out.

v_call	clone_size	d_call	j_call	cdr3_nt	cdr3_aa
TRBV2	NA	NA	TRBJ2-2	TGTGCCAGCAGTGAGTCCGTTACCGGGGAGCTGTTTTTT	CASSESVTGELFF
TRBV18	NA	NA	TRBJ2-7	TGTGCCAGCTCCCCCCGACAGCACGAGCAGTACTTC	CASSPRQHEQYF
TRBV9	NA	NA	TRBJ1-1	TGTGCCAGCAGCCCGCCAGGCCGACGGAACACTGAAGCTTTCTTT	CASSPPGRRNTEAFF
TRBV15	NA	TRBD1	TRBJ1-2	TGTGCCACCAGCAGAGATCGGGACAGGGCTAACTATGGCTACACCTTC	CATSRDRDRANYGYTF
TRBV3-1/TRBV3-2	NA	NA	TRBJ2-3	TGTGCCAGCAGCCTTGGGTGGGATACGCAGTATTTT	CASSLGWDTQYF
TRBV19	NA	NA	TRBJ1-2	TGTGCCAGTAGTATGGGGAACGGATTTAACTATGGCTACACCTTC	CASSMGNGFNYGYTF
TRBV7-2	NA	NA	TRBJ2-7	TGTGCCAGCAGCTTCCTGGGGGACGAGCAGTACTTC	CASSFLGDEQYF
TRBV5-1	NA	NA	TRBJ2-7	TGCGCCAGCAGCTTGGACGACAGTTCCTATTCCTACGAGCAGTACTTC	CASSLDDSSYSYEQYF
TRBV7-2	NA	TRBD2	TRBJ2-3	TGTGCCAGCAGATTAGAACCGGGACTAGCGGGAGAGTGGGCAGATACGCAGTATTTT	CASRLEPGLAGEWADTQYF
TRBV2	NA	NA	TRBJ1-5	TGTGCCAGCAGTGACTGGGATAGGGGAGGTCAGCCCCAGCATTTT	CASSDWDRGGQPQHF
TRBV6-7	once	NA	TRBJ1-5	TGTGCCAGCAGTGAACCCTGGGGCAATCAGCCCCAGCATTTT	CASSEPWGNQPQHF
TRBV14	NA	NA	TRBJ2-7	TGTGCCAGCAGCCCGGGAACCTACGAGCAGTACTTC	CASSPGTYEQYF
TRBV5-4	few	TRBD1	TRBJ1-2	TGTGCCAGCAGCTTGCCAGGGGGATATGGCTACACCTTC	CASSLPGGYGYTF
TRBV3-1/TRBV3-2	NA	NA	TRBJ2-1	TGTGCCAGCAGCCCCGCACTAATTGGTCACAATGAGCAGTTCTTC	CASSPALIGHNEQFF
TRBV11-2	NA	NA	TRBJ2-3	TGTGCCAGCACCCTTCGCCTTATGAGGACAGATACGCAGTATTTT	CASTLRLMRTDTQYF
TRBV9	NA	TRBD1	TRBJ2-1	TGTGCCAGCAGCGTAGGACAGGGTCCCTACAATGAGCAGTTCTTC	CASSVGQGPYNEQFF
TRBV7-2	NA	TRBD2	TRBJ2-5	TGTGCCAGCAGCTTATACGGGGGGGAGACCCAGTACTTC	CASSLYGGETQYF
TRBV6-2/TRBV6-3	NA	NA	TRBJ1-1	TGTGCCAGCAGTTACACGGGGGGCAACACTGAAGCTTTCTTT	CASSYTGGNTEAFF
TRBV28	NA	TRBD2	TRBJ2-7	TGTGCCAGCAGTTGGGGACTAGCGGGGGGGGTAAACGAGCAGTACTTC	CASSWGLAGGVNEQYF
TRBV6-2/TRBV6-3	NA	TRBD1	TRBJ1-5	TGTGCCAGCAGTACAGGGGGGTACAGGAGCAATCAGCCCCAGCATTTT	CASSTGGYRSNQPQHF
TRBV4-3	NA	TRBD2	TRBJ2-3	TGCGCCAGCAGCCGGGGACCGGGACTAGGAGGAGATACGCAGTATTTT	CASSRGPGLGGDTQYF
TRBV6-5	once	NA	TRBJ1-5	TGTGCCAGCAGTTACCGCAGGGACAATCAGCCCCAGCATTTT	CASSYRRDNQPQHF
TRBV5-4	NA	NA	TRBJ2-5	TGTGCCAGCAGCTCCCCGACAGAAAGCGAGACCCAGTACTTC	CASSSPTESETQYF
TRBV29-1	NA	NA	TRBJ1-2	TGCAGCGTTAGGGGGAACTATGGCTACACCTTC	CSVRGNYGYTF
TRBV19	NA	NA	TRBJ2-3	TGTGCCAGTACTAGCCGGGACCTTAGCACAGATACGCAGTATTTT	CASTSRDLSTDTQYF
TRBV10-3	NA	NA	TRBJ1-1	TGTGCCATGTCGGGGGACATGAACACTGAAGCTTTCTTT	CAMSGDMNTEAFF
TRBV6-2/TRBV6-3	NA	NA	TRBJ2-7	TGTGCCAGCAGTCCCCAAAATAGATTTACCTACGAGCAGTACTTC	CASSPQNRFTYEQYF
TRBV18	NA	NA	TRBJ2-1	TGTGCCAGCTCACCAGAGGCTAGCGTGAGGGGGGAGCAGTTCTTC	CASSPEASVRGEQFF
TRBV5-1	once	TRBD1	TRBJ2-1	TGCGCCAGCAGCGGACAGGGTTTTTACAATGAGCAGTTCTTC	CASSGQGFYNEQFF
TRBV6-2/TRBV6-3	NA	NA	TRBJ1-3	TGTGCCAGCAGTTCCGGGACACAGATCGGAAACACCATATATTTT	CASSSGTQIGNTIYF
TRBV29-1	NA	NA	TRBJ1-5	TGCAGCGTTGCAGGGAGCAATCAGCCCCAGCATTTT	CSVAGSNQPQHF
TRBV4-1	NA	NA	TRBJ2-1	TGCGCCAGCAGCCAGCGAGCGACCGGGGGTGATTTTTTGGATGAGCAGTTCTTC	CASSQRATGGDFLDEQFF
TRBV4-3	NA	NA	TRBJ2-1	TGCGCCAGCAGCCAGGACCCCGGGGGCTCCTACAATGAGCAGTTCTTC	CASSQDPGGSYNEQFF
TRBV10-3	NA	TRBD1	TRBJ1-3	TGTGCCATCAGTGAGTCGTCAGGGGGCTCTGGAAACACCATATATTTT	CAISESSGGSGNTIYF
TRBV19	NA	NA	TRBJ2-7	TGTGCCAGTAGTGGGAGCTACGAGCAGTACTTC	CASSGSYEQYF
TRBV6-4	NA	NA	TRBJ1-2	TGTGCCAGCAGTGACCTCCTGGGTGGCTACACCTTC	CASSDLLGGYTF
TRBV13	NA	NA	TRBJ1-1	TGTGCCAGCAGCTTCGAGGGTCTGGGCACTGAAGCTTTCTTT	CASSFEGLGTEAFF
TRBV19	NA	TRBD1	TRBJ2-4	TGTATCAAGACAGGGATAAACATTCAGTACTTC	CIKTGINIQYF
TRBV9	NA	TRBD2	TRBJ2-7	TGTGCCAGCAGCCCAGGACTAGCGGGAGGGCCCATCGAGCAGTACTTC	CASSPGLAGGPIEQYF
TRBV5-8	NA	NA	TRBJ2-1	TGTGCCAGCAGCCTCCAACAGGTTAATGAGCAGTTCTTC	CASSLQQVNEQFF
TRBV5-1	NA	NA	TRBJ1-1	TGCGCCAGCACCGAGAGCTTGAACACTGAAGCTTTCTTT	CASTESLNTEAFF
TRBV28	NA	TRBD2	TRBJ2-7	TGTGCCAGCAGTTCCTCACTAGCGGGTCGCACCTACGAGCAGTACTTC	CASSSSLAGRTYEQYF
TRBV2	NA	NA	TRBJ1-4	TGTGCCAGCAGGGGGACCGGGTTTTCTGAAAAACTGTTTTTT	CASRGTGFSEKLFF
TRBV4-1	NA	NA	TRBJ2-1	TGCGCCAGCAGCCAAGGCAGGGCCCGTATAGACAATGAGCAGTTCTTC	CASSQGRARIDNEQFF
TRBV2	NA	TRBD1	TRBJ1-1	TGTGCCAGCAGGCCACAGGGGGCGCCGGCTGAAGCTTTCTTT	CASRPQGAPAEAFF
TRBV2	NA	TRBD2	TRBJ2-1	TGTGCCAGCAGTGAAGGGACTAGCGCGTACAATGAGCAGTTCTTC	CASSEGTSAYNEQFF
TRBV29-1	NA	TRBD1	TRBJ1-2	TGCAGCGGGCAGACAGGGGGAGGCTACACCTTC	CSGQTGGGYTF